Below, 25 T cell receptor beta chains from the same sample are listed, as sequenced in a study of T-cell memory formation after mild COVID-19. TCRdb processed the 5' RACE reads anew with MiXCR; each CDR3 protein has one entry. The sample contains under 250,000 distinct CDR3 sequences, under 12% of which appear only once. The sequenced sample was PBMCs or a T cell subset sorted from them (not recorded which). The receptor source for this set is a man younger than 35 who had mild COVID-19 (a few samples of this study predate the infection). Cell type and time point are not known.

The V gene is TRBV7-3, the J gene TRBJ2-1; the D gene is possibly TRBD1 (6 bases). V was cut by 5 bases and J by 1 base, with 9 bases left in between. The V gene's germline CDR1 is SGHTA and CDR2 FQGTGA. CDR3 length: 14 residues. CDR3 nucleotides: TGTGCCAGCAGCCCAGGGGTATCCTACAATGAGCAGTTCTTC. Translating it yields CASSPGVSYNEQFF.

This clonotype appeared a few times. J is TRBJ2-3 and V is TRBV4-1, with TRBD2 as a possible D gene (5 bases). CDR3 length: 17 amino acids. Trimming stripped 2 bases from V and 2 bases from J, with 17 bases between. Per the germline V gene, CDR1 is MGHRA and CDR2 is YSYEKL. CDR3: CASSQMSHGGSTDTQYF. In DNA form, the CDR3 reads TGCGCCAGCAGCCAAATGTCCCACGGCGGGTCCACAGATACGCAGTATTTT.

This clonotype was detected many times. The chain links TRBV7-3 to TRBJ2-5, with 7 positions matching TRBD2. The length of the CDR3 is 13 residues. Germline V lookup: CDR1 SGHTA, CDR2 FQGTGA. V lost 0 bases, J lost 5 bases, and 0 bases stayed unmatched. CDR3 sequence (DNA): TGTGCCAGCAGCTTAACTAGCGGGGAGACCCAGTACTTC. It translates to CASSLTSGETQYF.

The chain combines TRBV5-1 with TRBJ2-5; 9 bases are a match to TRBD1. Germline values: CDR1 SGHRS, CDR2 YFSETQ. The J segment lost 5 bases and the V segment lost 3 bases, leaving 8 bases of the junction unmatched. This CDR3 is 15 amino acids long. CDR3: CASSSGQGLLETQYF. In nucleotides, the CDR3 is TGCGCCAGCAGCTCAGGACAGGGGCTACTGGAGACCCAGTACTTC.

This clonotype was detected a few times. The chain combines TRBV6-2 or TRBV6-3 with TRBJ1-1; TRBD1 is a possible D gene (6 bases). Looked up from germline, CDR1 is MNHEY and CDR2 is SVGEGT. The CDR3 covers 15 residues. V gave up 6 bases and J gave up 1 base, with 15 bases separating them. The CDR3 sequence: CASRYGRTANTEAFF. The DNA for the CDR3 is TGTGCCAGCAGATACGGCCGGACAGCGAACACTGAAGCTTTCTTT.

The table lists this clonotype with a few counts. The gene calls are TRBV28 and TRBJ2-7; D gene unclear. This CDR3 region has 12 residues. CDR1 is MDHEN and CDR2 is SYDVKM in the germline V gene. Between the trimmed V and J ends, which lost 6 bases and 3 bases, there was a span of 9 bases. Written as DNA, the CDR3 is TGTGCCAGCAGCACGGGTTTCTACGAGCAGTACGTC. This sequence encodes CASSTGFYEQYV.

This clonotype was seen only a few times. This chain links TRBV6-6 with TRBJ1-2; 9 bases agree with TRBD1. V lost 7 bases to trimming and J lost 9 bases; unmatched junction nucleotides: 15. The CDR3 covers 15 residues. The germline gives CDR1 MNHNY, CDR2 SVGAGI (reference sequence). The CDR3 sequence: CASTSEGWGQGRYTF. CDR3 bases: TGTGCCAGCACCTCAGAGGGTTGGGGACAGGGCCGCTACACCTTC.

The chain is built from TRBV6-5 and TRBJ2-5; D gene uncertain. This CDR3 comprises 14 residues. Germline V CDR1 and CDR2: MNHEY, SVGAGI. Deletions cut 2 bases from V and 5 bases from J, with 12 bases between. CDR3 coding DNA: TGTGCCAGCAGTTACGGTCGGGTGAGGGAGACCCAGTACTTC. Its translation: CASSYGRVRETQYF.

The V gene is TRBV7-9, the J gene TRBJ2-3; no clear D gene. CDR1 SEHNR and CDR2 FQNEAQ come from the germline V gene (reference sequence). The CDR3 totals 14 residues. The V and J ends lost 0 bases and 4 bases respectively, with 8 bases between them. The CDR3 is CASSLAQGPDTQYF. Written as DNA, the CDR3 is TGTGCCAGCAGCTTAGCGCAAGGCCCAGATACGCAGTATTTT.

This clonotype was counted between two and nine times. The chain combines TRBV29-1 with TRBJ2-5; D is uncertain. Germline V gene lookup returns CDR1 SQVTM and CDR2 ANQGSEA. CDR3 length equals 12 residues. V was pared by 6 bases and J by 4 bases, with 12 bases between. The DNA of the CDR3 is TGCAGCGTAGTAGTCGGTCGAGAGACCCAGTACTTC. It specifies CSVVVGRETQYF.

V and J are TRBV3-1 and TRBJ1-2, with 7 positions matching TRBD1. V dropped 1 base and J dropped 12; count of bases not matched to a gene: 14. The CDR3 is 15 residues long. Germline values: CDR1 LGHDT, CDR2 YNNKEL (reference sequence). This CDR3 reads CASSQAGRTGTDNTF. The CDR3 nucleotides are TGTGCCAGCAGCCAAGCCGGCCGCACCGGGACAGACAACACCTTC.

This clonotype was seen many times. The chain couples TRBV5-1 to TRBJ2-1; 10 nucleotides agree with TRBD2. With 4 bases clipped from V and 4 bases from J, the junction kept 8 bases outside the gene matches. Looked up from germline, CDR1 is SGHRS and CDR2 is YFSETQ. CDR3 size: 16 residues. CDR3 nucleotides: TGCGCCAGCAGCCTCCATCTAGCGGGGGAGTACAATGAGCAGTTCTTC. Translated, it gives CASSLHLAGEYNEQFF. The full variable domain, rest sourced from reference TRBV5-1 and TRBJ2-1, is KAGVTQTPRYLIKTRGQQVTLSCSPISGHRSVSWYQQTPGQGLQFLFEYFSETQRNKGNFPGRFSGRQFSNSRSEMNVSTLELGDSALYLCASSLHLAGEYNEQFFGPGTRLTVL.

This clonotype was seen only a few times. The rearrangement joins TRBV29-1 to TRBJ2-1; TRBD1 matches at 8 bases. The junction had 9 bases not matched to a gene; V was cut back by 4 bases and J by 7 bases. CDR3 length: 14 amino acids. CDR1 is SQVTM and CDR2 is ANQGSEA in the germline V gene. In nucleotides, the CDR3 is TGCAGCGTTGTGGTGGGCAGGGGGCCGAATGAGCAGTTCTTC. It translates to CSVVVGRGPNEQFF.

This clonotype appeared a few times. This sequence joins TRBV6-2 or TRBV6-3 and TRBJ1-1; no firm D call. The CDR3 loop spans 13 amino acids. Trimming pared 4 bases from V and 7 bases from J, leaving 13 bases between. Germline V lookup: CDR1 MNHEY, CDR2 SVGEGT. Written as DNA, the CDR3 is TGTGCCAGCAGTTTGGCCCTACCTCGTGAAGCTTTCTTT. Residues: CASSLALPREAFF.

Many counts were recorded for this clonotype. The chain is built from TRBV24-1 and TRBJ2-3, with 7 bases identical to TRBD2. The CDR3 totals 13 residues. V gave up 9 bases and J gave up 6 bases; unmatched junction bases: 8. Germline CDR1 reads KGHDR; CDR2 reads SFDVKD. CDR3 DNA: TGTGCCACCGCCGGGACTACCGGGGATACGCAGTATTTT. Translating it yields CATAGTTGDTQYF.

The chain recombines TRBV3-1 with TRBJ2-2; D possibly corresponds to TRBD1 (6 bases). Germline CDR1 LGHDT, CDR2 YNNKEL (reference sequence). The V and J ends lost 7 bases and 2 bases respectively, with 11 bases between them. CDR3 length equals 14 residues. The CDR3, as DNA: TGTGCCAGCAACTTACAGGGAAACACCGGGGAGCTGTTTTTT. This translates into CASNLQGNTGELFF.

The rearrangement links TRBV7-2 to TRBJ1-6; D may be TRBD1 (5 bases). The V end was cut by 1 base, the J end by 4 bases, with 8 bases between. The CDR3 spans 15 residues. The germline gives CDR1 SGHTA, CDR2 FQGNSA. In DNA form, the CDR3 reads TGTGCCAGCAGCTTAGGGCAGGGATATAATTCACCCCTCCACTTT. Translated, it gives CASSLGQGYNSPLHF.

This clonotype was seen a few times. The V and J genes are TRBV5-1 and TRBJ2-1; 7 nucleotides line up with TRBD1. Germline values: CDR1 SGHRS, CDR2 YFSETQ. The CDR3 loop spans 14 amino acids. The V and J ends lost 7 bases and 0 bases, in that order; junction bases with no gene match: 4. The CDR3 nucleotides read TGCGCCAGCGGGGACAGATCCTCCTACAATGAGCAGTTCTTC. As protein: CASGDRSSYNEQFF. The whole variable domain, filled in from reference TRBV5-1 and TRBJ2-1, reads KAGVTQTPRYLIKTRGQQVTLSCSPISGHRSVSWYQQTPGQGLQFLFEYFSETQRNKGNFPGRFSGRQFSNSRSEMNVSTLELGDSALYLCASGDRSSYNEQFFGPGTRLTVL.

The V call is TRBV4-1, the J call TRBJ1-5; D is undetermined. V dropped 5 bases and J dropped 4 bases, with 21 bases sitting between them. CDR3 size: 17 residues. CDR1 is MGHRA, CDR2 YSYEKL, per germline. CDR3 bases: TGCGCCAGCAGCTCCCCCGCTACCGAACGCTCAAATCAGCCCCAGCATTTT. It encodes CASSSPATERSNQPQHF.

V usage is TRBV20-1 and J usage is TRBJ1-1, with D perhaps matching TRBD1 (5 bases). CDR1 and CDR2 from the germline V gene are DFQATT and SNEGSKA (reference sequence). V lost 3 bases and J 1 base, leaving 12 bases between the germline ends. The CDR3 is made up of 14 amino acids. The CDR3 is CSASLGGPNTEAFF. The CDR3 nucleotides read TGCAGTGCTAGTCTCGGGGGACCGAACACTGAAGCTTTCTTT.

The V call is TRBV28, the J call TRBJ1-5, with a weak D call TRBD1 (5 bases). Trimming cost V 8 bases and J 0 bases, with 17 bases left between them. This CDR3 has 16 amino acids. Germline V CDR1 and CDR2: MDHEN, SYDVKM. Written as DNA, the CDR3 is TGTGCCAGCTCTCTCTGGGGGGATGATAGCAATCAGCCCCAGCATTTT. It is translated as CASSLWGDDSNQPQHF.

This clonotype was detected only a few times. V and J are TRBV6-6 and TRBJ2-7; D uncertain. V was pared by 6 bases and J by 3 bases, with 12 bases between. CDR1 is MNHNY, CDR2 SVGAGI, per germline (reference sequence). The CDR3 extends over 13 amino acids. The chain's CDR3 is CASSPDRIYEQYF. In nucleotides, the CDR3 is TGTGCCAGCAGCCCCGATAGAATCTACGAGCAGTACTTC.

The chain is built from TRBV12-3 or TRBV12-4 and TRBJ1-2; D is unresolved. The CDR3 runs to 12 residues. Trimming removed 6 bases at V and 6 bases at J, with 11 bases between. In nucleotides, the CDR3 is TGTGCCAGCAGGAGCGGAGGTGATGGCTACACCTTC. Protein sequence: CASRSGGDGYTF.

The CDR3 DNA is TGTGCCAGCAGATCCGGACAGGGAGGTGAAAAACTGTTTTTT. This sequence encodes CASRSGQGGEKLFF. The chain couples TRBV7-2 to TRBJ1-4; 8 bases are a match to TRBD1. Germline V gives CDR1 SGHTA, CDR2 FQGNSA. V gave up 6 bases and J gave up 7 bases; unmatched junction bases: 7. The CDR3 consists of 14 residues.

The chain is built from TRBV4-3 and TRBJ2-3; weak D call: TRBD2 (6 bases). This CDR3 is built from 13 residues. Per germline, CDR1 LGHNA and CDR2 YSLEER. V lost 4 bases and J lost 6, with 11 bases in between. The CDR3 DNA reads TGCGCCAGCAGCCTCTCGACTAGGGATACGCAGTATTTT. It translates to CASSLSTRDTQYF.